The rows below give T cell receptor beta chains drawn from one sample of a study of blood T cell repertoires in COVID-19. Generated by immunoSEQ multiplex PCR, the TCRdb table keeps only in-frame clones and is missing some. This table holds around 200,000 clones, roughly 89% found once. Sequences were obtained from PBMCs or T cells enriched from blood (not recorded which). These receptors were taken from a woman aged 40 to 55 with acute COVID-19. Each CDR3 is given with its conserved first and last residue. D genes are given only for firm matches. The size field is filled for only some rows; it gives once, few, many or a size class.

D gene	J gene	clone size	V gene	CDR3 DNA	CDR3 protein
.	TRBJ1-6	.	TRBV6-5	TGTGCCAGCAGTTACTCACAGGGAGATAATTCACCCCTCCACTTT	CASSYSQGDNSPLHF
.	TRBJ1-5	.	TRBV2	TGTGCCAGCCCTCACGCCCCCGCAGGGGCGGGTGGCAATCAGCCCCAGCATTTT	CASPHAPAGAGGNQPQHF
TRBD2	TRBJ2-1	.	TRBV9	TGTGCCAGCAGCGGTAGCGGGGGGGCCGACAATGAGCAGTTCTTC	CASSGSGGADNEQFF
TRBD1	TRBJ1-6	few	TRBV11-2	TGTGCCAGCAGCCAGGACAGGCTAGACTATAATTCACCCCTCCACTTT	CASSQDRLDYNSPLHF
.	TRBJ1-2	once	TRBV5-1	TGCGCCAGCAGTTCTCCGGGAGGCTACACCTTC	CASSSPGGYTF
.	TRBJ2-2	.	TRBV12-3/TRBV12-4	TGTGCCAGCAGTTCGGGGACCGGGGAGCTGTTTTTT	CASSSGTGELFF
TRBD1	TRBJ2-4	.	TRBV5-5	TGTGCCAGCAGCTTATCGACAGGGTCGATCGCCAAAAACATTCAGTACTTC	CASSLSTGSIAKNIQYF
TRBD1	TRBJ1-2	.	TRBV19	TGTGCCAGTAGCATGGGACAGCTTCTGGACTATGGCTACACCTTC	CASSMGQLLDYGYTF
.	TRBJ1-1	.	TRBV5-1	TGCGCCAGCAGCTCCGGACAGACCAACACTGAAGCTTTCTTT	CASSSGQTNTEAFF
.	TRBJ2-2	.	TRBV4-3	TGCGCCAGCAGCCAAGATCCCGGGTACACCGGGGAGCTGTTTTTT	CASSQDPGYTGELFF
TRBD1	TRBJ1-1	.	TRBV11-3	TGTGCCAGCAGCTTAAGGGGACAGGAACCGATGAACACTGAAGCTTTCTTT	CASSLRGQEPMNTEAFF
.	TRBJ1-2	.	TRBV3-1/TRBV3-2	TGTGCCAGCAGCCAATCCAGGGGATTAGGTGGCTACACCTTC	CASSQSRGLGGYTF
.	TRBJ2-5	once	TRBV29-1	TGCAGCGTCGGACATACCCAAGAGACCCAGTACTTC	CSVGHTQETQYF
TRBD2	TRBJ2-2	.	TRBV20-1	TGCAGTGCTAGTAAGCCTAGCGGTCACACCGGGGAGCTGTTTTTT	CSASKPSGHTGELFF
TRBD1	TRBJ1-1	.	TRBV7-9	TGTGCCAGCAGCTTGGACAGGACTGAAGCTTTCTTT	CASSLDRTEAFF
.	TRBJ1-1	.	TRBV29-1	TGCAGCGTTGACTTGGGGCAGACTTACACTGAAGCTTTCTTT	CSVDLGQTYTEAFF
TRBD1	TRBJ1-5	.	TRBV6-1	TGTGCCAGCAGTGCGGACAGGGGGAAGGAGGGAGGTGGCAATCAGCCCCAGCATTTT	CASSADRGKEGGGNQPQHF
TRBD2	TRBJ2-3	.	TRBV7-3	TGTGCCAGCAGCGCCTCGGGACTACCGACAGATACGCAGTATTTT	CASSASGLPTDTQYF
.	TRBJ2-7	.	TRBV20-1	TGCAGTGCTAGTGGTTTGATCGGACTTTCGCGCTACGAGCAGTACTTC	CSASGLIGLSRYEQYF
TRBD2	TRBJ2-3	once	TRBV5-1	TGCGCCAGCAGCTTGGGTCCAGGGACTAGCAGGGGGGCAGATACGCAGTATTTT	CASSLGPGTSRGADTQYF
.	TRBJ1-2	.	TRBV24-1	TGTGCCACCAGTCCCGGGTATCGTAGCTCCTACACCTTC	CATSPGYRSSYTF
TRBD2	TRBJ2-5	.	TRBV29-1	TGCAGCGTTGAAGATCTTCAAGGGCTAGCGGGGGGCCCAGGGGGCGCAGAGACCCAGTACTTC	CSVEDLQGLAGGPGGAETQYF
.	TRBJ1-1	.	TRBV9	TGTGCCAGCAGCCCCGGGGGTATGAACACTGAAGCTTTCTTT	CASSPGGMNTEAFF
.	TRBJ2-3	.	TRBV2	TGTGCCAGCAGTCCACTTAGTTCGAGCACAGATACGCAGTATTTT	CASSPLSSSTDTQYF
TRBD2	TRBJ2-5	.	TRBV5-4	TGTGCCAGCAGCCTAGCGGGGGAACGTAAGACCCAGTACTTC	CASSLAGERKTQYF